The entry below describes one T cell receptor gamma chain. This clone is regarded as medium-sized (0.01 to 0.1%). Its cognate antigen has yet to be identified. Base-call qualities are not available, and no considerably larger clone is one nucleotide away. TCRdb shows the sequencer as Illumina MiSeq. Clonotypes were called again by TCRdb from the public reads via CATT, and duplicate nucleotide sequences were then merged into one entry. Counted in this sample were over a thousand gamma-chain clones; around 3.2% of them appeared once. The ten largest clones take up approximately 35% of the sample. CDR1 and CDR2, looked up from the germline V gene (reference sequence), are GITISATS and ISYDGTV. Relative to germline, V is missing 3 bases and J is missing 10 bases, with 3 bases of the junction outside any gene match. The CDR3 holds 14 amino acids from the cysteine to the phenylalanine. Only CDR3 DNA remains: 42 bases, in frame from the first base.

The data derive from a study of gamma-delta chains in newborns, infants, children (dated by TCRdb to between 2018 and 2020). For the wider study: In the study title, it is stated that polyclonal expansion of innate gammadelta T cells is driven by microbial exposure immediately after birth. How innate gammadelta T cell populations in human newborns were shaped by microbial exposure immediately after birth was investigated in the study.

This sequence was found in a child who was a newborn, infant or young child, either healthy, febrile or measles-vaccinated (not recorded which). The sequence joins TRGV9 to TRGJP. Sequenced sample: blood. The CDR3 region has the sequence CALWEHLGKKIKVF. The DNA reads as follows: TGTGCCTTGTGGGAGCATTTGGGCAAAAAAATCAAGGTATTT.